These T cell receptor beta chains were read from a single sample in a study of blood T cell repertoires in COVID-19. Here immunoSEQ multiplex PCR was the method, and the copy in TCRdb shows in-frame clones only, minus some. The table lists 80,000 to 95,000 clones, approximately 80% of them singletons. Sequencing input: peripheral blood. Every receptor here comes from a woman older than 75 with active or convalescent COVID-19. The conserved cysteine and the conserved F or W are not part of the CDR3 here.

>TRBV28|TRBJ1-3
ASSFGRSGVAGNTIY
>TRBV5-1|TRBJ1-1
ASSLDRRGNTEAF
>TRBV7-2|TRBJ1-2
ASSLVGTSFSNYGYT
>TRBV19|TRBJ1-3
ASNTGPGNTIY
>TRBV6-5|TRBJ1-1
ASSPGTGANTEAF
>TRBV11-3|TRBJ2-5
ASSPRTGSRSETQY
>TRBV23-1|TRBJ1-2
ASTRQVHGYT
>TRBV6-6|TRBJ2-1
ASSYVRGGYNEQF
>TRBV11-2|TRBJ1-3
ASSLTGTGNTIY
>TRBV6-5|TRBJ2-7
ASSPGGVSSYEQY
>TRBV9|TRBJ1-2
ASSVDPEINYGYT
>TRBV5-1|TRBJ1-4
ASSLGPRLATNEKLF
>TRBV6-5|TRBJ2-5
ASMRERTYQETQY
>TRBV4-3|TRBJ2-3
ASSHFRGSTDTQY
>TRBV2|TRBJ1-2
ASNQQQNYGYT
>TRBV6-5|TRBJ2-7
ASSGSGALYEQY
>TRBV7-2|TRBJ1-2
ASSLRGTDGYT
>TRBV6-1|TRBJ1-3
ASSEGHHSGNTIY
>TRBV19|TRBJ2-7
ASSRRLSGGDRGEQY
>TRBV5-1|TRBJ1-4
ASSYQQGTNEKLF
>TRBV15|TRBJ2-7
ATSSRQGTYEQY
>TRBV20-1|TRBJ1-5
SASGRGGQPQH
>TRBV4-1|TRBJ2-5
ASSQDGNSGGAGETQY
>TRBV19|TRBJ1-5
ASSIQGAEQPQH